This TCR beta chain was retrieved from a study of regulatory T cells in long-lasting Graves disease. Study at large: Over 5 years on antithyroid drugs plus positive TSH receptor antibodies marked Graves' disease as persistent. The study, taken as a whole, reports: Persistent patients shared thousands of public clonotypes among themselves. Newly diagnosed patients shared fewer, at about a thousand. Persistent disease exhibited a predilection for TRBV28, TRBJ1-2 and TRBJ2-5. The sample size was small, and this may have reduced accuracy.

As concerns this clonotype: Its cognate antigen is unknown.

Time point in this sample: persistent/refractory GD, antithyroid drugs over 5 years with positive TRAb. The TCR library used RNA extracted from PBMCs. Germline assignment: CDR1 SEHNR and CDR2 FQNEAQ (reference sequence). Trimming removed 3 bases at V and 6 bases at J, with 12 bases between. The length of the CDR3 is 13 residues. Arm-PCR of CDR3 regions and iRepertoire HTBI primers were the basis on which TCR beta libraries were built. In TCRdb, the multiplex PCR reads were re-called with MiXCR into one record per CDR3 protein. This sample carries a few hundred thousand distinct CDR3 sequences, about 22% of them seen once, and the ten largest clones take roughly 14%.

The sequenced sample was peripheral blood mononuclear cells (PBMCs), obtained when the disease was refractory, from a patient treated with antithyroid drugs. The chain is built from TRBV7-9 and TRBJ2-7, with D possibly called TRBD1 or TRBD2 (5 bases each). This TCR derives from a female donor with Graves disease. The CDR3 region is CASSFAGTPEQYF. The CDR3 DNA is TGTGCCAGCAGCTTCGCAGGGACCCCCGAGCAGTACTTC.